The 14 T cell receptor beta chains in this list originate from one sample, sequenced in a study of OX40 agonist ivuxolimab in advanced cancers. Method: immunoSEQ multiplex PCR; TCRdb's copy keeps in-frame clones and lacks some. The sample includes roughly 70,000 clones, about four fifths of them seen just once. The sample here was CD4+ or CD8+ T cells sorted from blood, taken in a trial of the OX40 agonist ivuxolimab. These receptors all stem from an adult with an advanced solid tumor such as melanoma, head and neck, liver or kidney cancer.

The V call is TRBV11-2, the J call TRBJ2-7, with unresolved D. The germline V and J ends were trimmed by 0 bases and 1 base, with 1 base remaining between them. The CDR3 loop spans 12 amino acids. CDR1 and CDR2 (germline): SGHAT, FQNNGV. CDR3 sequence (DNA): TGTGCCAGCAGCTTAGAATCCTACGAGCAGTACTTC. It translates to CASSLESYEQYF.

The rearrangement links TRBV7-9 to TRBJ2-7; D is perhaps TRBD1 (5 bases). This CDR3 region has 14 residues. Germline V gene sequence: CDR1 SEHNR, CDR2 FQNEAQ (reference sequence). V was pared by 6 bases and J by 2 bases, with 14 bases between. The CDR3 is CASSTRETAYEQYF. The CDR3 bases are TGTGCCAGCAGTACTCGAGAGACAGCCTACGAGCAGTACTTC.

This clone was seen a single time. The chain has TRBV10-3 and TRBJ2-7; D remains unclear. V was shortened by 6 bases and J by 6 bases, with 18 bases between the two germline ends. The CDR3 consists of 14 residues. Germline V gene sequence: CDR1 ENHRY, CDR2 SYGVKD. The CDR3 DNA reads TGTGCCATCAGCACCCCCGGCGGCGGCGGCGAGCAGTACTTC. Its protein product is CAISTPGGGGEQYF.

The chain recombines TRBV9 with TRBJ2-6; D is uncertain. Trimming shortened V by 0 bases and J by 0 bases, and 13 bases separated the two germline ends. This CDR3 has 18 residues. Germline values: CDR1 SGDLS, CDR2 YYNGEE. The CDR3 DNA reads as TGTGCCAGCAGCGTAGTTGACTTTCGGTTCTCTGGGGCCAACGTCCTGACTTTC. Protein: CASSVVDFRFSGANVLTF.

The chain recombines TRBV11-2 with TRBJ2-5; TRBD2 aligns across 14 bases. The CDR3 extends over 16 amino acids. The germline CDR1 and CDR2 sequences are SGHAT and FQNNGV. The V and J ends lost 5 bases and 2 bases, in that order; junction bases with no gene match: 4. CDR3 bases: TGTGCCAGCAGCGCCGGGACTAGCGGGGGTCAAGAGACCCAGTACTTC. Residues: CASSAGTSGGQETQYF. Using reference TRBV11-2 and TRBJ2-5 for the parts outside the CDR3, the full variable domain is EAGVAQSPRYKIIEKRQSVAFWCNPISGHATLYWYQQILGQGPKLLIQFQNNGVVDDSQLPKDRFSAERLKGVDSTLKIQPAKLEDSAVYLCASSAGTSGGQETQYFGPGTRLLVL.

The chain uses TRBV19 and TRBJ2-5; 12 bases agree with TRBD2. The CDR3 consists of 15 residues. V gave up 5 bases and J gave up 7 bases; unmatched junction bases: 8. CDR1 and CDR2 (germline): LNHDA, SQIVND (reference sequence). The CDR3, as DNA: TGTGCCAGTAGTCCAAGGACTAGCGGGGCCGGGACCCAGTACTTC. Translated, it gives CASSPRTSGAGTQYF.

The V gene is TRBV2, the J gene TRBJ2-2; 8 positions agree with TRBD2. The J segment lost 3 bases and the V segment lost 6 bases, leaving 6 bases of the junction unmatched. Germline V gene data show CDR1 as SNHLY and CDR2 as FYNNEI. CDR3 size: 15 residues. In nucleotides, the CDR3 is TGTGCCAGCAGCCAAGCGGGAGTTTACACCGGGGAGCTGTTTTTT. It codes for CASSQAGVYTGELFF.

V and J are TRBV30 and TRBJ1-6; 7 bases map to TRBD1. This CDR3 spans 13 amino acids. From germline, CDR1 is GTSNPN and CDR2 SVGIG (reference sequence). J lost 7 bases, V lost 3 bases, and 3 bases had no gene match. The DNA for the CDR3 is TGTGCCTGGAGCAAGGGGGCGAATTCACCCCTCCACTTT. It is translated as CAWSKGANSPLHF.

V usage is TRBV5-1 and J usage is TRBJ2-4; 11 positions agree with TRBD1. The V gene end was trimmed by 2 bases and the J gene end by 4 bases; junction bases not matched to a gene: 5. Germline loops: CDR1 SGHRS, CDR2 YFSETQ. The CDR3 has 16 amino acids. The CDR3 nucleotides read TGCGCCAGCAGCTTAGAAGGACAGGGGGCGAAAAACATTCAGTACTTC. It specifies CASSLEGQGAKNIQYF.

V is TRBV4-1 and J is TRBJ2-7, with TRBD1 as a possible D gene (6 bases). Between the trimmed V and J ends, which lost 1 base and 1 base, there was a span of 14 bases. Germline values: CDR1 MGHRA, CDR2 YSYEKL. The CDR3 contains 16 residues. CDR3 in amino acids: CASSQATGSPSYEQYF. The CDR3 DNA sequence: TGCGCCAGCAGCCAAGCGACAGGCTCCCCTTCCTACGAGCAGTACTTC.

The chain combines TRBV7-2 with TRBJ1-4; no clear D. The germline V gene has CDR1 SGHTA and CDR2 FQGNSA. The CDR3 runs 16 residues. V shed 1 base and J shed 4 bases, with 13 bases lying between them. CDR3 DNA: TGTGCCAGCAGCTTAGGGTTCATACAGCTTAATGAAAAACTGTTTTTT. The encoded protein is CASSLGFIQLNEKLFF.

This clone has only one observation. The chain uses TRBV7-3 and TRBJ2-1, with 8 positions matching TRBD2. Per germline, CDR1 SGHTA and CDR2 FQGTGA. This CDR3 has 14 amino acids. Trimming cost V 6 bases and J 5 bases; bases outside gene matches: 6. CDR3: CASSPSGSNNEQFF. The CDR3 nucleotides read TGTGCCAGCAGTCCAAGCGGGAGTAACAATGAGCAGTTCTTC.

The DNA for the CDR3 is TGTGCCAGCAGTCCCACGACACTGAACACTGAAGCTTTCTTT. Protein sequence: CASSPTTLNTEAFF. V is TRBV27 and J is TRBJ1-1; no clear D gene. Germline values: CDR1 MNHEY, CDR2 SMNVEV (reference sequence). Trimming removed 5 bases from V and 0 bases from J, with 10 bases in between. The CDR3 totals 14 residues.

The chain combines TRBV7-3 with TRBJ2-5; D is perhaps TRBD1 or TRBD2 (5 bases each). This CDR3 spans 13 amino acids. Trimming shortened V by 6 bases and J by 7 bases, and 15 bases separated the two germline ends. Per germline, CDR1 SGHTA and CDR2 FQGTGA. The CDR3 DNA is TGTGCCAGCAGTCCCGGACCGAGGGGGACCCAGTACTTC. It encodes CASSPGPRGTQYF.